Listed here is a single T cell receptor beta chain. Its cognate antigen has yet to be identified. No quality values exist for individual bases; no much larger clone is one base distant. Reading from cysteine to phenylalanine, the CDR3 counts 14 amino acids. Solely the CDR3 DNA is kept, with 42 bases framed from the first base. Relative to germline, V is missing 5 bases and J is missing 3 bases, with 8 bases of the junction outside any gene match. The germline V gene provides CDR1 SGHRS and CDR2 YFSETQ. This record comes from a study of CD8+ T cells in alopecia areata listed by TCRdb under 2018. About the full investigation: Treated patients were enrolled in an open-label pilot trial of oral tofacitinib at 5 to 10 mg twice daily for moderate-to-severe alopecia areata. Patients stayed on tofacitinib for 6 to 18 months and then had 6 months of follow-up off drug so that delayed response and recurrence could be assessed. In treated patients, disease severity was measured using the SALT score, which gives the percentage of scalp surface area affected. In both human patients and the C3H/HeJ mouse model, the study applied high-throughput TCRbeta sequencing to look at T cell clonal expansion in alopecia areata. In humans, TCRbeta sequencing was performed on scalp tissue and on sorted CD4+ and CD8+ peripheral blood T cells from healthy controls and from patients with patchy or totalis/universalis alopecia areata. Biopsies were taken from tofacitinib-treated patients at baseline and again at 4 and 24 weeks into treatment, and several of those patients also had a later scalp biopsy. Clonality in the scalp was compared among normal scalp (n=4), patchy alopecia areata scalp (n=8), and alopecia totalis/universalis scalp (n=8). RNA was obtained with the PAXgene miRNA kit for fixed scalp, the miRNeasy kit for PBMCs, and the RNeasy kit for mouse skin. immunoSEQ multiplex PCR using 35 Vbeta forward primers and 13 Jbeta reverse primers was used to amplify TCRbeta CDR3 regions. What the research found in general, with its limitations: Compared with normal scalp, lesional scalp, particularly in alopecia totalis/universalis, had higher clonality and more expanded CD8+ clones, which suggests antigenic drive. During tofacitinib treatment, many expanded lesional clones stuck around in both scalp and blood, and this persistence may partly explain why relapse happens after treatment is stopped. Shared TCR sequences between patients were less evident than in mice, which may be partly attributable to HLA diversity in the patient population. Because the treated cohort was small and included a single nonresponder, larger studies are needed to assess links between baseline CD8+ expansion and response. Tofacitinib significantly lowered scalp clonality and the number of expanded CD8+ clones among the top 100 scalp clones. Unlike mouse skin, which is dominated by gammadelta T cells, normal human skin has resident alphabeta T cells that are also sequenced, and this complicates analysis of the scalp TCR repertoire.

The label giving this sample's time point can be read as: 24 weeks on oral tofacitinib. Sample treatment or condition, as interpreted from the label and publication: oral pan-JAK inhibitor, 5-10 mg twice daily. Lesional scalp punch biopsies and peripheral blood were obtained from alopecia areata patients. PBMCs were isolated by density centrifugation and stained for CD3, CD4 and CD8, after which CD4+ and CD8+ T cells were sorted on a FACSAria. The library was produced with the immunoSEQ multiplex PCR assay. To provide template for TCR sequencing, every sample had RNA extracted and reverse transcribed into cDNA. SuperScript III was used for first-strand cDNA synthesis, primed with a 2:1 mix of oligo-dT and random hexamers. Amplification bias was assessed with a synthetic immune receptor repertoire, and residual bias was removed computationally. Processing in the source paper ran as follows. Raw reads were preprocessed to remove errors, and CDR3 was defined according to IMGT conventions as the region from the conserved cysteine to phenylalanine. Clonality was calculated as 1 minus Shannon entropy normalized by log2 of the number of productive unique TCRs. Scalp TCRbeta sequences were cross-referenced with sorted blood CD4 and CD8 repertoires so that the CD4 or CD8 identity of scalp clones could be inferred. What TCRdb holds here is the immuneACCESS table cut down to in-frame rearrangements. Part of the clones is not present; checked against another copy, under half of the missing clones reflect an unresolved V gene, and the others are unexplained. V and J calls and clone size are those listed in that table; D and trimming were worked out from the DNA. Present in this sample are approximately 160,000 clones, less than 80% of which were seen just once. Over 12% of the sample comes from the top ten.

This receptor chain uses TRBV5-1 and TRBJ2-7; a stretch of 7 junction bases matches TRBD1. The source material was CD4+ T cells sorted from blood, sampled at week 24, from a patient treated with tofacitinib. This TCR was sampled from a human donor with alopecia areata. CDR3 loop: CASSRDREFYEQYF. The DNA sequence is given as TGCGCCAGCAGTCGGGACAGAGAATTCTACGAGCAGTACTTC.